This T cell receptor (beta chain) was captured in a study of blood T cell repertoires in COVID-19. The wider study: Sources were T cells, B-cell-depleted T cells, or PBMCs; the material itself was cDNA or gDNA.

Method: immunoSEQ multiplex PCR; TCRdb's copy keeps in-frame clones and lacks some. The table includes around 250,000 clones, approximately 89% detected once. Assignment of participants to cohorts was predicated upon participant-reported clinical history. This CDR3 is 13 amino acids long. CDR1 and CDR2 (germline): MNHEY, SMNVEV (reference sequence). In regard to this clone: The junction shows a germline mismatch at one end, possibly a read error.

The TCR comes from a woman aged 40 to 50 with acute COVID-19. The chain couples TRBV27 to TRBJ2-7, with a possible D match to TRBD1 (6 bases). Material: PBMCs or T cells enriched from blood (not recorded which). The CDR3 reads CASSLFGTTPWVF. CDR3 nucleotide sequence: TGTGCCAGCAGTTTATTTGGGACAACCCCTTGGGTATTC.